This T cell receptor beta chain was documented in a study of sequential checkpoint blockade in melanoma. The wider study: Both treatment sequences were followed by maintenance nivolumab.

Some clones are missing from TCRdb's copy, which holds only in-frame ones; the method was immunoSEQ multiplex PCR. The sample consists of 32,000 or so clones, approximately 77% of them appearing once. Treatment described: randomized to nivolumab then ipilimumab (arm A) or the reverse (arm B). DNA-damaging chemotherapy had not been given to any patient beforehand. This CDR3 is built from 18 residues. The germline V gene encodes CDR1 MNHNS and CDR2 SASEGT. The V end lost 2 bases, the J end lost 3 bases, and 23 bases lay between the germline ends. The rearrangement links TRBV6-1 to TRBJ2-7; D not certain. This sequence originates from a human donor with melanoma. The sequencing here drew on CD8+ T cells sorted from blood (inferred from file names), taken from a patient given nivolumab and ipilimumab in sequence. The CDR3: CASSERKRKFAFHYEQYF. CDR3 sequence (DNA): TGTGCCAGCAGTGAAAGAAAGAGGAAATTCGCCTTCCACTACGAGCAGTACTTC.